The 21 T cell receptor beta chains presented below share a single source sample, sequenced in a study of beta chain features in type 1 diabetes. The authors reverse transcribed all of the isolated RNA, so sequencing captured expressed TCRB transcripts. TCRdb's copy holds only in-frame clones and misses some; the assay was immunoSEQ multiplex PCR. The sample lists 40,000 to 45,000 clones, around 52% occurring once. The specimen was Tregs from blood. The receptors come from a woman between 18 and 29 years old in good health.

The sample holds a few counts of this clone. The DNA of the CDR3 is TGTGCCAGCTCACTGGAGGGGAGGAGTGAGCAGTACTTC. Translated: CASSLEGRSEQYF. V and J are TRBV18 and TRBJ2-7; weak D call: TRBD2 (6 bases). CDR1 and CDR2 from the germline V gene are KGHSH and LQKENI. This CDR3 spans 13 amino acids. The ends were cut back, 4 bases at V and 7 bases at J, with 14 bases in the middle.

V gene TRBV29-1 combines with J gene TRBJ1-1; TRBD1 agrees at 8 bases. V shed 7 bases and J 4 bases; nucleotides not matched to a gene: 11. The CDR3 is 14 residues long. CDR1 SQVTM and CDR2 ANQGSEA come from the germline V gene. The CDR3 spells CSAKPNTGGTEAFF. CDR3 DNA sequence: TGCAGCGCCAAACCCAATACAGGGGGCACTGAAGCTTTCTTT.

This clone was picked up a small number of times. CDR3 sequence: CASSLGGSGQEAFF. The CDR3, as DNA: TGTGCCAGCAGCTTGGGGGGATCGGGACAAGAAGCTTTCTTT. V is TRBV5-5 and J is TRBJ1-1; TRBD1 might be the D (6 bases). Germline V gene data show CDR1 as SGHKS and CDR2 as YYEKEE (reference sequence). This CDR3 region has 14 residues. V shed 0 bases and J shed 8 bases, with 14 bases lying between them.

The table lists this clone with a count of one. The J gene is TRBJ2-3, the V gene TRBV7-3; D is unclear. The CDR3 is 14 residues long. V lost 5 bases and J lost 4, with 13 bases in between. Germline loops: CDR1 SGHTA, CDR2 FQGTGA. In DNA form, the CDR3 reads TGTGCCAGCAGCCTTCATTCCCGGGCAGATACGCAGTATTTT. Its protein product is CASSLHSRADTQYF.

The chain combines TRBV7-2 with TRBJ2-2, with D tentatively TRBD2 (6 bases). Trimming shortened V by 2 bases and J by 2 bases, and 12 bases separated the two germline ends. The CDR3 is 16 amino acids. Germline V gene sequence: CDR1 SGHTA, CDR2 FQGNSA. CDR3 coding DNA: TGTGCCAGCAGCTTAAGGGGTGGGACTAACACCGGGGAGCTGTTTTTT. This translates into CASSLRGGTNTGELFF.

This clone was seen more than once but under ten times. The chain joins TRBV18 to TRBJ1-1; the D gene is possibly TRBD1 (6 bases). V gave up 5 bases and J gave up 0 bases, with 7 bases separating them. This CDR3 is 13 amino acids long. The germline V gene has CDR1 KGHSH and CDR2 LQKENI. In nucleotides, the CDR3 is TGTGCCAGCTCAAGGACAGTGAACACTGAAGCTTTCTTT. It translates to CASSRTVNTEAFF.

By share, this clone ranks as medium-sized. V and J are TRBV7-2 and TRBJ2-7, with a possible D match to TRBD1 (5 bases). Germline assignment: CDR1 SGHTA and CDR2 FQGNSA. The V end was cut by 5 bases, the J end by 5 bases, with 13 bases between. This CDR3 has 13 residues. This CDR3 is CASSVQGRHEQYF. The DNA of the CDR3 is TGTGCCAGCAGCGTCCAGGGAAGACACGAGCAGTACTTC.

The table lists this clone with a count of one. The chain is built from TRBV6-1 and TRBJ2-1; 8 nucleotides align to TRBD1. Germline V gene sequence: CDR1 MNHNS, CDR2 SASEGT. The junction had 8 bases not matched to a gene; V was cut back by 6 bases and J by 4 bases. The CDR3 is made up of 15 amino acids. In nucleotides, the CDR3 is TGTGCCAGCAGGGGGGGACAGGCGGGGTACAATGAGCAGTTCTTC. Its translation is CASRGGQAGYNEQFF.

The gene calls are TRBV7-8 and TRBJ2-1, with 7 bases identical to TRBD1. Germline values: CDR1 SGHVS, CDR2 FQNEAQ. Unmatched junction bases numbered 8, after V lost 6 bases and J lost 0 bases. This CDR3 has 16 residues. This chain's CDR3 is CASRRGTASSYNEQFF. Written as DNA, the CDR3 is TGTGCCAGCAGACGTGGGACAGCAAGCTCCTACAATGAGCAGTTCTTC.

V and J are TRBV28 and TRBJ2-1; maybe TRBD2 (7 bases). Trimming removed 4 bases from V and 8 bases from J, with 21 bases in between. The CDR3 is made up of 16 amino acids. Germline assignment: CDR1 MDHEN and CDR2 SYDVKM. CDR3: CASSSPRGRARDEQFF. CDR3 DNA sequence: TGTGCCAGCAGTTCGCCGAGGGGGAGGGCCAGGGATGAGCAGTTCTTC.

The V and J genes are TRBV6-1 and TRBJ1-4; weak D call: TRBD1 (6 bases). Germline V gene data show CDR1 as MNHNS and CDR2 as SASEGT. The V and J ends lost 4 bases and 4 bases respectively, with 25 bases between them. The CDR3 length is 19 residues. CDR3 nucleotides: TGTGCCAGCAGTGTAGTAATGACCGGGACAAGTTCCTTTAATGAAAAACTGTTTTTT. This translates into CASSVVMTGTSSFNEKLFF.

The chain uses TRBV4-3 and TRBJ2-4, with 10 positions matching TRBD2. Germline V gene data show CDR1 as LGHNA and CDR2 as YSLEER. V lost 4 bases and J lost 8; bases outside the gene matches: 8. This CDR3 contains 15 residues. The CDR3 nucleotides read TGCGCCAGCAGCCCGTTAGCGGGAGGAGTCGACATTCAGTACTTC. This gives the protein CASSPLAGGVDIQYF.

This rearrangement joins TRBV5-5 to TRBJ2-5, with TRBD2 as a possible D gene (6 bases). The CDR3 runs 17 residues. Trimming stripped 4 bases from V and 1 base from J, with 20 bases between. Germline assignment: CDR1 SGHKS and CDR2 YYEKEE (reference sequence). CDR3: CASSTPRLEASQETQYF. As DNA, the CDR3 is TGTGCCAGCAGCACGCCCCGACTAGAGGCCTCCCAAGAGACCCAGTACTTC.

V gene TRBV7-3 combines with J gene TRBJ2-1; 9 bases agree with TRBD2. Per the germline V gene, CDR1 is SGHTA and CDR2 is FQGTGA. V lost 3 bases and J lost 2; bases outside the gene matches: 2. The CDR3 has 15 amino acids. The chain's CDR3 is CASSLSSGTYNEQFF. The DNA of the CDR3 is TGTGCCAGCAGCTTGTCTAGCGGGACCTACAATGAGCAGTTCTTC.

The CDR3 bases are TGTGCCAGTAGTATAGGCGGGAGAAAGGTCAATGAGCAGTTCTTC. This sequence encodes CASSIGGRKVNEQFF. The gene calls are TRBV19 and TRBJ2-1; the match to TRBD2 covers 7 bases. This CDR3 comprises 15 residues. The ends lost 1 base at V and 6 bases at J; junction bases unmatched: 6. Germline-derived CDR1 and CDR2 are LNHDA and SQIVND (reference sequence).

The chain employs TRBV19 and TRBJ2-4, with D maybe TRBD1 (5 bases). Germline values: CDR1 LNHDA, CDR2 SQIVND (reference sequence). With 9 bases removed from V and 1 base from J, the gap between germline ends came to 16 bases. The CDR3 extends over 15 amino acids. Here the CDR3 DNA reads TGTGCCAGCCGTAGGGGATCGGCGGCCAAAAACATTCAGTACTTC. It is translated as CASRRGSAAKNIQYF.

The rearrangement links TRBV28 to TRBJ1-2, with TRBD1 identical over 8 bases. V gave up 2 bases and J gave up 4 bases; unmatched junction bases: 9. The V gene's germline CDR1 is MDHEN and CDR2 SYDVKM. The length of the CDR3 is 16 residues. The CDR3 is CASSLRAGGKGYGYTF. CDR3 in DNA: TGTGCCAGCAGTTTACGGGCAGGGGGCAAGGGCTATGGCTACACCTTC.

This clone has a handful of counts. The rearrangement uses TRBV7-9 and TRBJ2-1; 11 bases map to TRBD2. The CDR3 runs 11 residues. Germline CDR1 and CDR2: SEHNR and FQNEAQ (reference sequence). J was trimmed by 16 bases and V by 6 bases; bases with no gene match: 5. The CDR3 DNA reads TGTGCCAGCAGACTAGCGGGAGTAGGATTCTTC. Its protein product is CASRLAGVGFF.

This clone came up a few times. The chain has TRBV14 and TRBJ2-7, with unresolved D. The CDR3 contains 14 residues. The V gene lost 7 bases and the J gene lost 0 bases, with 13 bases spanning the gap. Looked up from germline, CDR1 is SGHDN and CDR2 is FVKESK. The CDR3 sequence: CASNLAESSYEQYF. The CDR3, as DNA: TGTGCCAGCAATTTAGCTGAAAGCTCCTACGAGCAGTACTTC. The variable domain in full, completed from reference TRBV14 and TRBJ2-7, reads EAGVTQFPSHSVIEKGQTVTLRCDPISGHDNLYWYRRVMGKEIKFLLHFVKESKQDESGMPNNRFLAERTGGTYSTLKVQPAELEDSGVYFCASNLAESSYEQYFGPGTRLTVT.

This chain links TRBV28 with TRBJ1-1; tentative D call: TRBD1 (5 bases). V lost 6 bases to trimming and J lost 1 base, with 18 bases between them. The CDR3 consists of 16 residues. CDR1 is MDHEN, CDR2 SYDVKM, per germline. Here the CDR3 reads CASSYPHLGANTEAFF. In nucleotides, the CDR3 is TGTGCCAGCAGCTACCCACACTTAGGGGCGAACACTGAAGCTTTCTTT.

CDR3 in amino acids: CASNDLRASYGYTF. The CDR3 nucleotides read TGTGCCAGCAACGACTTGAGGGCCTCATATGGCTACACCTTC. This chain connects TRBV6-6 to TRBJ1-2; D ambiguous. CDR1 and CDR2 from the germline V gene are MNHNY and SVGAGI (reference sequence). The V end lost 7 bases, the J end lost 5 bases, and 17 bases lay between the germline ends. CDR3 length: 14 residues.